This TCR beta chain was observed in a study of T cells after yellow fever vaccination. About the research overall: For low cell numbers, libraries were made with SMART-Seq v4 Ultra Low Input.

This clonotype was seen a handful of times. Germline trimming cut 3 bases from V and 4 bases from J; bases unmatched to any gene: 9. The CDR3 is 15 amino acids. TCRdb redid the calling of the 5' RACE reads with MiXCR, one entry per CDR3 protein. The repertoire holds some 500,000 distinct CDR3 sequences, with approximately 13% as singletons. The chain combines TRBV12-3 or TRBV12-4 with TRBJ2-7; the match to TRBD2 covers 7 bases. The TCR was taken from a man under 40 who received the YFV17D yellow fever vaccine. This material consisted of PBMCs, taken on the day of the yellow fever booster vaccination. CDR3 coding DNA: TGTGCCAGCAGTTTCGGGCGGGAGCCTAGATACGAGCAGTACTTC. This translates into CASSFGREPRYEQYF.